This T cell receptor beta chain was captured by sequencing in a study of cytomegalovirus exposure and HLA in healthy donors. Of note for this clone: Its antigen is as yet unknown.

The PCR ran on 60 Vbeta and 13 Jbeta primers. Assay: immunoSEQ multiplex PCR; the TCRdb copy retains only in-frame clones and omits some. The table has 150,000 to 200,000 clones, over 80% seen once; the top ten hold roughly 1.9%. Germline trimming cut 4 bases from V and 5 bases from J; bases unmatched to any gene: 10. Germline V CDR1 and CDR2: SGHVS, FQNEAQ. The CDR3 has 17 amino acids. Overall study findings and caveats: Generally TCR sequences proved uncommon, though certain public TCRs appeared in numerous donors.

Whereas donors were nominally healthy upon sampling, unrecorded immune exposures were probable. The chain couples TRBV7-8 to TRBJ2-5; 13 bases map to TRBD2. Sequenced sample: PBMCs. The sequence came from a human donor in good health. The CDR3 loop reads CASSSQGLAGAGETQYF. In DNA, the CDR3 is TGTGCCAGCAGCTCTCAAGGACTAGCGGGGGCGGGGGAGACCCAGTACTTC.